This is a list of T cell receptor beta chains from one sample in a study of shared T cell receptors in the human thymus. Generated by immunoSEQ multiplex PCR, the TCRdb table keeps only in-frame clones and is missing some. This repertoire shows 540,000 or so clones, 75% to 80% found once; its top ten account for 0.013%. The same sample was also used in a study of human thymus T cells.

Sequencing input: thymocytes. The source is a boy in the first two years of life with a congenital heart defect. CDR3s include the opening cysteine and the closing phenylalanine or tryptophan. D genes are given only for firm matches. The size entry is marked missing in some rows and otherwise reads once, few, many or a size class.

cdr3_length: 17; v_call: TRBV12-5; j_call: TRBJ1-3; clone_size: .; d_call: .; cdr3_nt: TGTGCTAGTGGTTTGGTCGACCAGGGCAATAGGGGAAACACCATATATTTT; cdr3_aa: CASGLVDQGNRGNTIYF
cdr3_length: 14; v_call: TRBV6-5; j_call: TRBJ2-7; clone_size: .; d_call: .; cdr3_nt: TGTGCCAGCAGTTCCCTGCTCTATACCTACGAGCAGTACTTC; cdr3_aa: CASSSLLYTYEQYF
cdr3_length: 13; v_call: TRBV10-3; j_call: TRBJ2-7; clone_size: .; d_call: .; cdr3_nt: TGTGCCATCAGTGATCGGCAGGTCTACGAGCAGTACTTC; cdr3_aa: CAISDRQVYEQYF
cdr3_length: 14; v_call: TRBV11-3; j_call: TRBJ2-7; clone_size: .; d_call: TRBD2; cdr3_nt: TGTGCCAGCAGCCATAGCGGGAGTTCCTACGAGCAGTACTTC; cdr3_aa: CASSHSGSSYEQYF
cdr3_length: 12; v_call: TRBV28; j_call: TRBJ2-5; clone_size: .; d_call: .; cdr3_nt: TGTGCCAGCAGTTTATATAGAGAGACCCAGTACTTC; cdr3_aa: CASSLYRETQYF
cdr3_length: 15; v_call: TRBV13; j_call: TRBJ2-1; clone_size: .; d_call: TRBD2; cdr3_nt: TGTGCCAGCAGCCCGCGGACTAGCGGGAGTGATGAGCAGTTCTTC; cdr3_aa: CASSPRTSGSDEQFF
cdr3_length: 15; v_call: TRBV27; j_call: TRBJ2-5; clone_size: .; d_call: TRBD1; cdr3_nt: TGTGCCAGCAGTTTTGGCCCGCGGACAGGGGGCAACCAGTACTTC; cdr3_aa: CASSFGPRTGGNQYF
cdr3_length: 15; v_call: TRBV6-1; j_call: TRBJ1-2; clone_size: .; d_call: .; cdr3_nt: TGTGCCAGCAGTGAACTCCGCAGGGCGGAATATGGCTACACCTTC; cdr3_aa: CASSELRRAEYGYTF
cdr3_length: 14; v_call: TRBV7-3; j_call: TRBJ2-3; clone_size: .; d_call: .; cdr3_nt: TGTGCCAGCAGCTTACAGGGCGGCACAGATACGCAGTATTTT; cdr3_aa: CASSLQGGTDTQYF
cdr3_length: 17; v_call: TRBV5-4; j_call: TRBJ1-3; clone_size: .; d_call: TRBD1; cdr3_nt: TGTGCCAGCAGCTACTCCCTTCCCGGGACAGGATTGAACACCATATATTTT; cdr3_aa: CASSYSLPGTGLNTIYF
cdr3_length: 13; v_call: TRBV11-2; j_call: TRBJ1-4; clone_size: .; d_call: .; cdr3_nt: TGTGCCAGCAGCCCCTCTGGCCCCGAAAAACTGTTTTTT; cdr3_aa: CASSPSGPEKLFF
cdr3_length: 16; v_call: TRBV27; j_call: TRBJ2-1; clone_size: .; d_call: TRBD1; cdr3_nt: TGTGCCAGTGAGGCTCCCGGACAGGGGATAAACAATGAGCAGTTCTTC; cdr3_aa: CASEAPGQGINNEQFF
cdr3_length: 15; v_call: TRBV27; j_call: TRBJ2-1; clone_size: .; d_call: .; cdr3_nt: TGTGCCAGCAGTCAGAGCCGGGACAACTACAATGAGCAGTTCTTC; cdr3_aa: CASSQSRDNYNEQFF
cdr3_length: 13; v_call: TRBV29-1; j_call: TRBJ1-1; clone_size: .; d_call: .; cdr3_nt: TGCAGCGTTTTCTTTGCGGGGGGAACCCCAGCTTTCTTT; cdr3_aa: CSVFFAGGTPAFF
cdr3_length: 21; v_call: TRBV19; j_call: TRBJ2-1; clone_size: .; d_call: TRBD2; cdr3_nt: TGTGCCAGTAGTATAGATGACCGTTCGGGACTAGCGGGAGGTGTCCACAATGAGCAGTTCTTC; cdr3_aa: CASSIDDRSGLAGGVHNEQFF
cdr3_length: 14; v_call: TRBV4-3; j_call: TRBJ1-1; clone_size: .; d_call: .; cdr3_nt: TGCGCCAGCAGCCAGTGCCGGGTCGACGCTGAAGCTTTCTTT; cdr3_aa: CASSQCRVDAEAFF
cdr3_length: 18; v_call: TRBV25-1; j_call: TRBJ2-6; clone_size: .; d_call: TRBD1; cdr3_nt: TGTGCCAGCAGTGGAGGACAGGAGGATGGCTCTGGGGCCAACGTCCTGACTTTC; cdr3_aa: CASSGGQEDGSGANVLTF
cdr3_length: 16; v_call: TRBV28; j_call: TRBJ2-3; clone_size: .; d_call: .; cdr3_nt: TGTGCCAGCAGTTTTTGCAGCGCCGTCGAGACAGATACGCAGTATTTT; cdr3_aa: CASSFCSAVETDTQYF
cdr3_length: 17; v_call: TRBV7-9; j_call: TRBJ2-1; clone_size: .; d_call: .; cdr3_nt: TGTGCCAGCTCCAAGTCCCCTGACCCCGGAGGCCCCAATGAGCAGTTCTTC; cdr3_aa: CASSKSPDPGGPNEQFF
cdr3_length: 16; v_call: TRBV28; j_call: TRBJ2-7; clone_size: .; d_call: .; cdr3_nt: TGTGCCAGCAGTTTTATTTCTCGCCTTAGCTCCTACGAGCAGTACTTC; cdr3_aa: CASSFISRLSSYEQYF
cdr3_length: 16; v_call: TRBV28; j_call: TRBJ2-1; clone_size: .; d_call: TRBD2; cdr3_nt: TGTGCCAGCAGTCCCCTGCGGGAGTCCTCCTACAATGAGCAGTTCTTC; cdr3_aa: CASSPLRESSYNEQFF
cdr3_length: 13; v_call: TRBV2; j_call: TRBJ2-7; clone_size: .; d_call: .; cdr3_nt: TGTGCCAGCAGCGGAGGGGGGGGCTACGAGCAGTACTTC; cdr3_aa: CASSGGGGYEQYF
cdr3_length: 18; v_call: TRBV28; j_call: TRBJ1-3; clone_size: .; d_call: .; cdr3_nt: TGTGCCAGCAGTATTAGACCCTTATGGGGGGAAAACGGAAACACCATATATTTT; cdr3_aa: CASSIRPLWGENGNTIYF
cdr3_length: 14; v_call: TRBV18; j_call: TRBJ1-1; clone_size: .; d_call: .; cdr3_nt: TGTGCCAGCTCACCACCAGGGGGGAACACTGAAGCTTTCTTT; cdr3_aa: CASSPPGGNTEAFF
cdr3_length: 15; v_call: TRBV2; j_call: TRBJ2-5; clone_size: .; d_call: .; cdr3_nt: TGTGCCAGCAGTGTAGACTCCTTCGCCGCCGAGACCCAGTACTTC; cdr3_aa: CASSVDSFAAETQYF
cdr3_length: 16; v_call: TRBV5-1; j_call: TRBJ2-3; clone_size: .; d_call: TRBD1; cdr3_nt: TGCGCCAGCAGCAGAATACAGGGGAAAAGCACAGATACGCAGTATTTT; cdr3_aa: CASSRIQGKSTDTQYF
cdr3_length: 19; v_call: TRBV27; j_call: TRBJ2-7; clone_size: .; d_call: TRBD1; cdr3_nt: TGTGCCAGCAGTTTAGGGACAGGGGGTTCCCCACGCCGACCCTACGAGCAGTACTTC; cdr3_aa: CASSLGTGGSPRRPYEQYF
cdr3_length: 17; v_call: TRBV7-5; j_call: TRBJ2-1; clone_size: .; d_call: .; cdr3_nt: TGTGTCAGAAACCAATTAGCGGGAGTCCGGGTTGGCAATGAGCAGTTCTTC; cdr3_aa: CVRNQLAGVRVGNEQFF
cdr3_length: 14; v_call: TRBV29-1; j_call: TRBJ2-5; clone_size: .; d_call: .; cdr3_nt: TGCAGCGTTGAGGAGGGAGAGGGGCAAGAGACCCAGTACTTC; cdr3_aa: CSVEEGEGQETQYF
cdr3_length: 20; v_call: TRBV4-1; j_call: TRBJ2-7; clone_size: once; d_call: TRBD1; cdr3_nt: TGCGCCAGCCCTAGAACAGGGGGCCAAAGACAGGGACTATTGAGGTACGAGCAGTACTTC; cdr3_aa: CASPRTGGQRQGLLRYEQYF
cdr3_length: 12; v_call: TRBV25-1; j_call: TRBJ2-1; clone_size: few; d_call: .; cdr3_nt: TGTGCCAGCAGTGCCGTAGCGCGTGAGCAGTTCTTC; cdr3_aa: CASSAVAREQFF
cdr3_length: 15; v_call: TRBV6-1; j_call: TRBJ1-5; clone_size: .; d_call: .; cdr3_nt: TGTGCCAGCAGTGACAGGGGTGATTGCAATCAGCCCCAGCATTTT; cdr3_aa: CASSDRGDCNQPQHF
cdr3_length: 16; v_call: TRBV6-5; j_call: TRBJ1-4; clone_size: .; d_call: TRBD1; cdr3_nt: TGTGCCAGCAGTTCCGACAGGGGGCGGGATAATGAAAAACTGTTTTTT; cdr3_aa: CASSSDRGRDNEKLFF
cdr3_length: 18; v_call: TRBV5-1; j_call: TRBJ2-3; clone_size: .; d_call: TRBD2; cdr3_nt: TGCGCCAGCAGCTTGGCCAGGGCTAGCGGGGACAGCACAGATACGCAGTATTTT; cdr3_aa: CASSLARASGDSTDTQYF
cdr3_length: 18; v_call: TRBV7-2; j_call: TRBJ2-7; clone_size: few; d_call: .; cdr3_nt: TGTGCCAGCAGCCGGCCCCCCCGAGCGGAAAACAGCTCCTACGAGCAGTACTTC; cdr3_aa: CASSRPPRAENSSYEQYF